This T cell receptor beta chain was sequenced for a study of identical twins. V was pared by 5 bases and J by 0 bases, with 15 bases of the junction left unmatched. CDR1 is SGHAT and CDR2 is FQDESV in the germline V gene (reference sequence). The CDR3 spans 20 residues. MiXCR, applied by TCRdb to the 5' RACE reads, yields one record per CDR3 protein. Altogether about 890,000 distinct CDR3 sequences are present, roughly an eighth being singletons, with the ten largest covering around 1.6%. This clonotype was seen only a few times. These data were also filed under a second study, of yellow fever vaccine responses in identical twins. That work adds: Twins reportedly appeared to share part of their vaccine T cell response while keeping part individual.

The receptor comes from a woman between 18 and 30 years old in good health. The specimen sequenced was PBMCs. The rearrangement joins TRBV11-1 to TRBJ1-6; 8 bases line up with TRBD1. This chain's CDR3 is CASSKQRGRQGSSYNSPLHF. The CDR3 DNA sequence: TGTGCCAGCAGCAAACAACGGGGCAGACAGGGGAGCTCCTATAATTCACCCCTCCACTTT.